The 22 T cell receptor beta chains presented below share a single source sample, sequenced in a study of a mutant IDH1 vaccine in newly diagnosed glioma (dated by TCRdb to about 2021). Which antigens these TCRs recognize remains unknown. The sample's time point label is to be understood as: week 35, safety follow-up. A 20-mer mutant IDH1 peptide at 300 micrograms in Montanide made up each vaccine dose, which was injected subcutaneously together with topical imiquimod. The library was obtained by the immunoSEQ multiplex PCR assay. Imported from immuneACCESS, the table was reduced by TCRdb to in-frame sequences with V and J called. These copies leave out some clones; in studies compared against another copy, an unresolved V gene accounts for under half, and the cause of the remainder is not known. Present in this sample are about 32,000 clones, about 82% of which were seen just once. Jointly, the top ten make up 3.2% of the sample.

The sequencing used PBMCs, collected from a glioma patient whose treatment included an IDH1 peptide vaccine. All receptors come from a man aged 35 to 55 with glioma. Some clones in this sample may be carry-over from other donors' samples.

The chain employs TRBV19 and TRBJ2-2; D is ambiguous. The V end was cut by 5 bases, the J end by 1 base, with 11 bases between. Looked up from germline, CDR1 is LNHDA and CDR2 is SQIVND (reference sequence). The CDR3 contains 15 residues. In nucleotides, the CDR3 is TGTGCCAGTAGTTCGGGTATTGAGAACACCGGGGAGCTGTTTTTT. As protein: CASSSGIENTGELFF.

This clone was counted a single time. The J gene is TRBJ2-3, the V gene TRBV5-4, with D unresolved. CDR3 length equals 15 residues. Germline loops: CDR1 SGHNT, CDR2 YYREEE (reference sequence). Deletions cut 0 bases from V and 4 bases from J, with 12 bases between. The CDR3 region is CASSLDFSDSDTQYF. In DNA form, the CDR3 reads TGTGCCAGCAGCTTGGACTTCTCCGACTCAGATACGCAGTATTTT.

The V gene is TRBV19, the J gene TRBJ1-1; a weak D match, TRBD1 (5 bases). This CDR3 spans 15 amino acids. V gave up 7 bases and J gave up 1 base, with 16 bases separating them. The germline CDR1 and CDR2 sequences are LNHDA and SQIVND (reference sequence). The CDR3 DNA is TGTGCCAGTACCCTCGTCCAGGGATCGAACACTGAAGCTTTCTTT. Its protein is CASTLVQGSNTEAFF. The full variable domain, in which reference TRBV19 and TRBJ1-1 provide the parts outside the CDR3, is DGGITQSPKYLFRKEGQNVTLSCEQNLNHDAMYWYRQDPGQGLRLIYYSQIVNDFQKGDIAEGYSVSREKKESFPLTVTSAQKNPTAFYLCASTLVQGSNTEAFFGQGTRLTVV.

The V and J genes are TRBV25-1 and TRBJ2-1, with D possibly matching TRBD1 (6 bases). Trimming took off 5 bases at V and 8 bases at J, with 13 bases between the two ends. Germline CDR1 and CDR2: MGHDK and SYGVNS. CDR3 length equals 13 residues. In DNA, the CDR3 is TGTGCCAGCAGTCGGGCAGGGGTCGATGAGCAGTTCTTC. Protein product: CASSRAGVDEQFF.

This clone has a single count. The genes are TRBV19 and TRBJ1-5; the D gene is possibly TRBD1 (6 bases). V was trimmed by 5 bases and J by 7 bases, leaving 12 bases between them. Germline assignment: CDR1 LNHDA and CDR2 SQIVND (reference sequence). The CDR3 totals 13 residues. CDR3 sequence (DNA): TGTGCCAGTAGTTCGGGCAGGGGCCAGCCCCAGCATTTT. It codes for CASSSGRGQPQHF.

This sequence joins TRBV30 and TRBJ1-2, with TRBD1 as a possible D gene (6 bases). The V and J ends lost 0 bases and 5 bases respectively, with 10 bases between them. Germline V gene data show CDR1 as GTSNPN and CDR2 as SVGIG (reference sequence). CDR3 length: 13 residues. The CDR3 coding sequence is TGTGCCTGGAGTGTACAAGGGGGATATGGCTACACCTTC. Protein product: CAWSVQGGYGYTF.

The chain employs TRBV6-5 and TRBJ2-3, with D maybe TRBD2 (6 bases). The germline V gene encodes CDR1 MNHEY and CDR2 SVGAGI. The ends were cut back, 0 bases at V and 2 bases at J, with 12 bases in the middle. This CDR3 contains 16 residues. CDR3 protein: CASSYSPGEDTDTQYF. As DNA, the CDR3 is TGTGCCAGCAGTTACTCTCCGGGGGAGGACACAGATACGCAGTATTTT.

The chain has TRBV18 and TRBJ1-5; TRBD1 matches 8 bases. Germline lookup yields CDR1 KGHSH and CDR2 LQKENI. Trimming removed 6 bases from V and 4 bases from J; junction bases left unmatched: 8. CDR3 length: 15 residues. The DNA for the CDR3 is TGTGCCAGCTCGCTCGCAGGGGGCCTTAATCAGCCCCAGCATTTT. Encoded protein: CASSLAGGLNQPQHF.

The gene calls are TRBV9 and TRBJ2-7; D is unclear. CDR1 is SGDLS and CDR2 is YYNGEE in the germline V gene. V dropped 0 bases and J dropped 1 base, with 5 bases sitting between them. CDR3 size: 13 residues. This chain's CDR3 is CASSVEVSYEQYF. CDR3 nucleotides: TGTGCCAGCAGCGTAGAAGTGTCCTACGAGCAGTACTTC.

This clone was detected only a few times. The chain employs TRBV10-3 and TRBJ1-1; no reliable D call. Germline lookup yields CDR1 ENHRY and CDR2 SYGVKD. Trimming pared 0 bases from V and 6 bases from J, leaving 8 bases between. CDR3 length: 13 residues. In nucleotides, the CDR3 is TGTGCCATCAGTGAGTCGTTGGGTGCTGAAGCTTTCTTT. The encoded protein is CAISESLGAEAFF.

This chain joins TRBV10-3 and TRBJ1-1, with D unresolved. Trimming pared 0 bases from V and 3 bases from J, leaving 8 bases between. In germline, CDR1 is ENHRY, CDR2 SYGVKD. CDR3 size: 14 residues. The CDR3 loop reads CAISESNSYTEAFF. The CDR3 coding sequence is TGTGCCATCAGTGAGTCGAACAGCTACACTGAAGCTTTCTTT.

V usage is TRBV4-2 and J usage is TRBJ1-1, with TRBD1 as a possible D gene (5 bases). CDR1 is LGHNA and CDR2 is YNFKEQ in the germline V gene. Trimming left V 2 bases short and J 2 bases short, with 21 bases between. This CDR3 region has 18 residues. The DNA of the CDR3 is TGTGCCAGCAGCCAACCTCGAGTAGGGGCAGGCCCTAACACTGAAGCTTTCTTT. This codes for CASSQPRVGAGPNTEAFF.

The count of this clone is one. The chain carries TRBV10-3 and TRBJ2-5; 9 positions match TRBD2. With V trimmed by 10 bases and J by 2 bases, 11 bases remained unmatched. CDR1 and CDR2 from the germline V gene are ENHRY and SYGVKD. The CDR3 runs to 15 residues. CDR3 protein: CATQGGSGGQETQYF. CDR3 DNA sequence: TGTGCCACCCAAGGCGGGAGCGGGGGGCAAGAGACCCAGTACTTC.

The rearrangement uses TRBV7-2 and TRBJ1-6; TRBD1 might be the D (5 bases). The CDR3 sequence is 15 residues long. Trimming shortened V by 8 bases and J by 1 base, and 12 bases separated the two germline ends. Per germline, CDR1 SGHTA and CDR2 FQGNSA. The CDR3 nucleotides are TGTGCCAGCGGCCCAGGGTATTCCTATAATTCACCCCTCCACTTT. Translated, it gives CASGPGYSYNSPLHF.

The chain employs TRBV7-9 and TRBJ2-5; 9 bases line up with TRBD1. The CDR3 sequence is 13 residues long. The trim removed 5 bases at V and 14 bases at J, leaving 12 bases unmatched. From germline, CDR1 is SEHNR and CDR2 FQNEAQ (reference sequence). CDR3 region: CASSEGGTGLGYF. Here the CDR3 DNA reads TGTGCCAGCAGCGAAGGGGGGACAGGGCTGGGTTACTTC.

This rearrangement joins TRBV4-3 to TRBJ1-4, with a tentative D call TRBD1 (6 bases). The germline CDR1 and CDR2 sequences are LGHNA and YSLEER. V was shortened by 0 bases and J by 4 bases, with 15 bases between the two germline ends. The CDR3 extends over 17 amino acids. CDR3 in DNA: TGCGCCAGCAGCCAAGATTATCGGGGGCCGGGTAATGAAAAACTGTTTTTT. It specifies CASSQDYRGPGNEKLFF.

The V and J genes are TRBV27 and TRBJ1-6, with D tentatively TRBD1 (6 bases). Looked up from germline, CDR1 is MNHEY and CDR2 is SMNVEV (reference sequence). With 4 bases removed from V and 7 bases from J, the gap between germline ends came to 8 bases. The CDR3 is made up of 13 amino acids. CDR3 loop: CASSWGRNSPLHF. The CDR3 DNA sequence: TGTGCCAGCAGTTGGGGGCGGAATTCACCCCTCCACTTT.

The chain joins TRBV2 to TRBJ1-1; tentative D call: TRBD1 (5 bases). Trimming took off 4 bases at V and 5 bases at J, with 14 bases between the two ends. Germline CDR1 and CDR2: SNHLY and FYNNEI. The CDR3 contains 14 residues. CDR3 DNA sequence: TGTGCCAGCAGTGTGATCGTCAGGGAGACTGAAGCTTTCTTT. Translated, it gives CASSVIVRETEAFF.

The chain links TRBV4-2 to TRBJ1-2; D is uncertain. The V gene's germline CDR1 is LGHNA and CDR2 YNFKEQ. The CDR3 extends over 15 amino acids. V was trimmed by 0 bases and J by 1 base, leaving 9 bases between them. CDR3 DNA sequence: TGTGCCAGCAGCCAAGAGTCGCAGAGTAACTATGGCTACACCTTC. This translates into CASSQESQSNYGYTF.

The chain joins TRBV7-2 to TRBJ1-2; 7 bases are shared with TRBD1. Losses at the gene ends were 2 bases for V and 6 bases for J; bases not matched to a gene: 6. Germline values: CDR1 SGHTA, CDR2 FQGNSA. This CDR3 has 14 residues. The DNA of the CDR3 is TGTGCCAGCAGCTTAACAGGGGCGCACCATGGCTACACCTTC. Residues: CASSLTGAHHGYTF.

The genes are TRBV10-3 and TRBJ1-5, with 7 bases identical to TRBD1. Germline V gene data show CDR1 as ENHRY and CDR2 as SYGVKD. This CDR3 comprises 13 residues. V gave up 6 bases and J gave up 5 bases; unmatched junction bases: 4. The DNA of the CDR3 is TGTGCCATCAGCGACAGGGACTATCAGCCCCAGCATTTT. Protein: CAISDRDYQPQHF.

This sequence joins TRBV19 and TRBJ1-1; tentatively, D is TRBD1 (5 bases). The CDR3 covers 12 residues. CDR1 LNHDA and CDR2 SQIVND come from the germline V gene (reference sequence). Trimming left V 7 bases short and J 7 bases short, with 13 bases between. The CDR3, as DNA: TGTGCCAGTATGTGGGACGGGAGTGAAGCTTTCTTT. This gives the protein CASMWDGSEAFF. Drawing the rest from reference TRBV19 and TRBJ1-1, the complete variable domain is DGGITQSPKYLFRKEGQNVTLSCEQNLNHDAMYWYRQDPGQGLRLIYYSQIVNDFQKGDIAEGYSVSREKKESFPLTVTSAQKNPTAFYLCASMWDGSEAFFGQGTRLTVV.